The rows below give T cell receptor beta chains drawn from one sample of a study of blood T cells in healthy people across ages. TCRdb independently ran MiXCR on the 5' RACE reads; one entry per CDR3 protein. The repertoire has roughly 1.9 million distinct CDR3 sequences, about two fifths of them found once; the top ten carry approximately 22%. Material for sequencing was blood. The source of these receptors is a human donor in good health. Each CDR3 is given with its conserved first and last residue. The order of the fields is J gene, D gene, clone size, V gene, CDR3 DNA, CDR3 protein. The D gene is left open where the match is weak. Clone size is given for some rows only: seen once, a few or many times, or a class if the clone is expanded.

>TRBJ2-6|NA|few|TRBV5-1
TGCGCCAGCAGCTTTTCCCGGGACCCAGGGGAACCAATCTCTGGGGCCAACGTCCTGACTTTC
CASSFSRDPGEPISGANVLTF
>TRBJ1-1|TRBD1|NA|TRBV12-3/TRBV12-4
TGTGCCAGCAGTTTATCCGACAGGGCGGCTTTCTTT
CASSLSDRAAFF
>TRBJ2-5|NA|NA|TRBV20-1
TGCAGTGCTAGAGATCTGGGGACCCTAGGGGAGACCCAGTACTTC
CSARDLGTLGETQYF
>TRBJ1-2|NA|few|TRBV28
TGTGCCAGCAGTTTAGGTCTAGGGGTTCTCTATGGCTACACCTTC
CASSLGLGVLYGYTF
>TRBJ2-1|NA|NA|TRBV3-1
TGTGCCAGCAGCCAAGATGCAGGGAAGGGGTACAATGAGCAGTTCTTC
CASSQDAGKGYNEQFF
>TRBJ1-2|NA|NA|TRBV20-1
TGCAGTGCTAGGATCGGACTCCAAACGGGGGGCTACACCTTC
CSARIGLQTGGYTF
>TRBJ2-3|NA|NA|TRBV24-1
TGTGCCACCGGTTCTGCATCCAGCACAGATACGCAGTATTTT
CATGSASSTDTQYF
>TRBJ1-6|NA|few|TRBV6-2/TRBV6-3
TGTGCCAGCAGTTCCTATCCTCGGACCTGGGCCGGCCGCTCCTATAATTCACCCCTCCACTTT
CASSSYPRTWAGRSYNSPLHF
>TRBJ2-4|NA|NA|TRBV5-1
TGCGCCAGCAGCTTGTCACCCCTGAGGGAAAACATTCAGTACTTC
CASSLSPLRENIQYF
>TRBJ2-5|NA|NA|TRBV20-1
TGCAGTGCTAGAAGGGGGTTCGATCTGGGAGAGACCCAGTACTTC
CSARRGFDLGETQYF
>TRBJ2-3|TRBD2|NA|TRBV10-3
TGTGCCATCAGTGAGTCCCCTGTAACTAGCGGGGGGGCGATTGGGGAAGATACGCAGTATTTT
CAISESPVTSGGAIGEDTQYF
>TRBJ1-2|NA|NA|TRBV7-9
TGTGCCAGCAGGGACGGACTCTATGGCTACACCTTC
CASRDGLYGYTF
>TRBJ2-3|NA|NA|TRBV10-2
TGCGCCAGCAGTGAGTATGGCAGGGACACAGATACGCAGTATTTT
CASSEYGRDTDTQYF
>TRBJ2-5|NA|NA|TRBV7-9
TGTGCCAGCAGCGCCCAGGGTTCGCACGAGACCCAGTACTTC
CASSAQGSHETQYF
>TRBJ1-2|NA|NA|TRBV5-1
TGCGCCACCGTAGACTCCAACTATGGCTACACCTTC
CATVDSNYGYTF
>TRBJ2-5|TRBD2|NA|TRBV4-2
TGTGCCAGCAGCCAGGAGTCCCTCGCGGGGGTCTCGGGGACCCGGTACTTC
CASSQESLAGVSGTRYF
>TRBJ2-3|TRBD2|few|TRBV7-7
TGTGCCAGCAGCTCGACTAGCGGAGTTGATACGCAGTATTTT
CASSSTSGVDTQYF
>TRBJ1-2|NA|few|TRBV12-3/TRBV12-4
TGTGCCAGCAGTCGTAGACGTGACCTGAACTATGGCTACACCTTC
CASSRRRDLNYGYTF
>TRBJ2-1|TRBD2|few|TRBV20-1
TGCAGTGCCGAGACCCGTAGCGGGGGGGCTCGGGAGCAGTTCTTC
CSAETRSGGAREQFF
>TRBJ2-4|NA|few|TRBV29-1
TGCAGCGTTGTATCACAAAAAAACATTCAGTACTTC
CSVVSQKNIQYF
>TRBJ1-5|NA|NA|TRBV19
TGTGCCAGCCCGGACAGAACCTATCAGCCCCAGCATTTT
CASPDRTYQPQHF
>TRBJ2-7|NA|NA|TRBV3-1
TGTGCCAGCAGCCGAGGCTGGCGGGACGAGCAGTACTTC
CASSRGWRDEQYF
>TRBJ1-2|TRBD1|NA|TRBV5-6
TGTGCCAGCAGACCGGTATTACAACAGGGGGCCTACTATGGCTACACCTTC
CASRPVLQQGAYYGYTF
>TRBJ2-7|NA|NA|TRBV6-6
TGTGCCAGCAGTTACAGCAGGAGATCCTACGAGCAGTACTTC
CASSYSRRSYEQYF
>TRBJ1-2|TRBD1|NA|TRBV6-6
TGTGCCAGCAGTCCTCCCCGGACAGGAGGAAACTATGGCTACACCTTC
CASSPPRTGGNYGYTF
>TRBJ2-2|NA|few|TRBV27
TGTGCCAGTAGCTTGGACGGGGGATTGAACACCGGGGAGCTGTTTTTT
CASSLDGGLNTGELFF
>TRBJ2-5|TRBD2|NA|TRBV7-3
TGTGCCAGCAGTCCTACTAGCGGGGGCCCGGAGACCCAGTACTTC
CASSPTSGGPETQYF
>TRBJ1-1|NA|few|TRBV28
TGTGCCAGCAGTTTAACCCGGGCTGAAGCTTTCTTT
CASSLTRAEAFF
>TRBJ2-1|NA|many|TRBV29-1
TGCAGCGTTGAAATCCCCGGGGAGTTCTTC
CSVEIPGEFF
>TRBJ1-1|NA|few|TRBV7-9
TGTGCCAGCAGACAGCGTGACACTGAAGCTTTCTTT
CASRQRDTEAFF
>TRBJ2-3|NA|many|TRBV7-2
TGTGCCAGCAGCCCTGAATTTAGCGTCGATACGCAGTATTTT
CASSPEFSVDTQYF
>TRBJ2-1|TRBD2|few|TRBV6-2/TRBV6-3
TGTGCCAGCAGCCCCGATCGTATAGCGGGGTTTAGGTTCTTC
CASSPDRIAGFRFF
>TRBJ1-6|NA|NA|TRBV20-1
TGCAGGGCCGGGTCTTGGGGCACCCTCCACTTT
CRAGSWGTLHF
>TRBJ2-3|TRBD2|few|TRBV5-1
TGCGCCAGCAGCCGCCTTAGCGGGGCCGCTTGGGATACGCAGTATTTT
CASSRLSGAAWDTQYF
>TRBJ2-1|TRBD2|few|TRBV6-1
TGTGCCAGCAGAGCTACAACGGGGGGGGCCGATGAGCAGTTCTTC
CASRATTGGADEQFF
>TRBJ2-1|NA|NA|TRBV5-1
TGCGCCAGCAGGCGACAGCCCCAAGACAATGAGCAGTTCTTC
CASRRQPQDNEQFF
>TRBJ1-1|TRBD1|NA|TRBV6-5
TGTGCCAGCAGTCGAGCAGGGGGGAACACTGAAGCTTTCTTT
CASSRAGGNTEAFF
>TRBJ2-5|TRBD2|many|TRBV4-1
TGCGCCAGCAGCCAAGTCGAAACTAGCGGTGAAGAGACCCAGTACTTC
CASSQVETSGEETQYF
>TRBJ2-7|NA|NA|TRBV12-3/TRBV12-4
TGTGCCAGCAGTTTCTCCGATCCCTACGAGCAGTACTTC
CASSFSDPYEQYF
>TRBJ1-1|NA|few|TRBV21-1
TGTGCCAGCAGCACCTCGAGAATCACTGAAGCTTTCTTT
CASSTSRITEAFF